These 19 T cell receptor beta chains originate from one sample sequenced in a study of PD-1 blockade in classical Hodgkin lymphoma. The method was immunoSEQ multiplex PCR; TCRdb's version includes in-frame clones alone and lacks a portion of them. This sample carries roughly 100,000 clones, just under 80% of them seen once, and the ten largest clones take 9.4%. The time point is: cycle 4 day 1 (C4D1), after more than five weeks of nivolumab. Each patient relapsed following autologous stem cell transplantation, and prior brentuximab vedotin exposure differed. Specimen: peripheral blood mononuclear cells (PBMCs), collected before the fourth cycle of nivolumab. The source is a human donor with classical Hodgkin lymphoma.

This clone was recorded once. This sequence joins TRBV2 and TRBJ1-5, with D perhaps TRBD1 (5 bases). There are 12 residues in the CDR3. Trimming removed 2 bases from V and 14 bases from J, with 13 bases in between. Germline-derived CDR1 and CDR2 are SNHLY and FYNNEI. CDR3 in DNA: TGTGCCAGCAGTGAAACCCGGGACCTGGAGCATTTT. Its protein is CASSETRDLEHF.

The rearrangement links TRBV12-2 to TRBJ2-1; the table's D call, TRBD1, has no DNA check behind it. TRBV12-2 is a known pseudogene. The CDR3 length is 16 residues. CDR3 coding DNA: TGTGCAAGTCGCTTCCCCCTGCTACCAGGTCCTAATGAGCAGTTCTTC. Translating gives CASRFPLLPGPNEQFF.

The rearrangement links TRBV7-9 to TRBJ2-3; the match to TRBD2 covers 9 bases. Germline CDR1 is SEHNR and CDR2 is FQNEAQ (reference sequence). The CDR3 has 14 residues. V shed 1 base, J shed 4 bases, and the junction held 0 bases outside the gene matches. CDR3 nucleotides: TGTGCCAGCAGCTTAGTAGCGGGGGCAGATACGCAGTATTTT. As protein: CASSLVAGADTQYF.

J is TRBJ2-3 and V is TRBV5-5; 12 bases align to TRBD2. Germline V gene sequence: CDR1 SGHKS, CDR2 YYEKEE (reference sequence). V gave up 4 bases and J gave up 0 bases; unmatched junction bases: 12. The CDR3 extends over 19 amino acids. The CDR3 protein is CASSRSTSGGHTSTDTQYF. The CDR3 DNA follows: TGTGCCAGCAGCCGCTCGACTAGCGGGGGACATACTAGCACAGATACGCAGTATTTT.

V and J are TRBV6-6 and TRBJ1-6, with 8 bases lining up with TRBD1. The germline V gene has CDR1 MNHNY and CDR2 SVGAGI (reference sequence). V was pared by 4 bases and J by 5 bases, with 4 bases of the junction left unmatched. The CDR3 extends over 15 amino acids. CDR3 sequence: CASSFGQGNNSPLHF. CDR3 nucleotides: TGTGCCAGCAGTTTTGGACAGGGAAATAATTCACCCCTCCACTTT.

J is TRBJ2-1 and V is TRBV6-5; possible D gene TRBD2, 5 bases. V lost 5 bases, J lost 9 bases, and 11 bases lay in between. CDR3 length: 12 amino acids. Germline V gives CDR1 MNHEY, CDR2 SVGAGI. In nucleotides, the CDR3 is TGTGCCAGCAGTAGCTATCGGGGTGAGCAGTTCTTC. Protein: CASSSYRGEQFF.

The chain recombines TRBV19 with TRBJ1-5; D remains ambiguous. Germline CDR1 and CDR2: LNHDA and SQIVND (reference sequence). With 8 bases removed from V and 5 bases from J, the gap between germline ends came to 10 bases. This CDR3 spans 12 amino acids. The CDR3 DNA is TGTGCCAGTTCCCTCCCTTATCAGCCCCAGCATTTT. It translates to CASSLPYQPQHF.

This chain joins TRBV25-1 and TRBJ1-2; no reliable D call. Germline values: CDR1 MGHDK, CDR2 SYGVNS. V lost 8 bases and J lost 0, with 7 bases in between. The CDR3 runs 12 residues. CDR3 sequence (DNA): TGTGCCAGCCGGACCACTAACTATGGCTACACCTTC. Amino acid sequence: CASRTTNYGYTF.

The chain uses TRBV19 and TRBJ2-3; D tentatively fits TRBD1 or TRBD2 (5 bases each). This CDR3 contains 14 residues. With 6 bases removed from V and 2 bases from J, the gap between germline ends came to 12 bases. The germline V gene encodes CDR1 LNHDA and CDR2 SQIVND (reference sequence). DNA for the CDR3: TGTGCCAGTAGCGGTCCGGGACCCACAGATACGCAGTATTTT. Its translation is CASSGPGPTDTQYF. The full variable domain, in which reference TRBV19 and TRBJ2-3 provide the parts outside the CDR3, is DGGITQSPKYLFRKEGQNVTLSCEQNLNHDAMYWYRQDPGQGLRLIYYSQIVNDFQKGDIAEGYSVSREKKESFPLTVTSAQKNPTAFYLCASSGPGPTDTQYFGPGTRLTVL.

The chain recombines TRBV12-2 with TRBJ1-2. TRBV12-2 is recorded as a pseudogene. The CDR3 totals 16 residues. Written as DNA, the CDR3 is TGTGCAAGTCGCTTAATAGGAAAGATGGCCCTCTATGGCTACACCTTC. Residues: CASRLIGKMALYGYTF.

V gene TRBV19 combines with J gene TRBJ2-7; TRBD1 is a possible D gene (5 bases). V dropped 3 bases and J dropped 3 bases, with 9 bases sitting between them. The CDR3 is made up of 13 amino acids. CDR1 is LNHDA, CDR2 SQIVND, per germline (reference sequence). The CDR3 sequence: CASSIGHVYEQYF. CDR3 nucleotide sequence: TGTGCCAGTAGTATCGGACACGTCTACGAGCAGTACTTC.

J is TRBJ2-2 and V is TRBV5-1; 9 positions agree with TRBD2. The CDR3 is made up of 14 amino acids. Germline CDR1 reads SGHRS; CDR2 reads YFSETQ. The trim removed 5 bases at V and 4 bases at J, leaving 3 bases unmatched. CDR3 in DNA: TGCGCCAGCAGTGCGGGAGGGCCCACCGGGGAGCTGTTTTTT. Amino acids: CASSAGGPTGELFF.

The chain uses TRBV5-1 and TRBJ2-7; 7 nucleotides line up with TRBD2. The CDR3 is 16 residues long. V dropped 0 bases and J dropped 3; count of bases not matched to a gene: 9. Germline V gene data show CDR1 as SGHRS and CDR2 as YFSETQ. Here the CDR3 DNA reads TGCGCCAGCAGCTTGGCGTGGGGAGCGGGGAACTACGAGCAGTACTTC. It encodes CASSLAWGAGNYEQYF.

The rearrangement uses TRBV6-4 and TRBJ1-2; D not resolved. The germline V gene has CDR1 MRHNA and CDR2 SNTAGT. V dropped 4 bases and J dropped 1 base, with 4 bases sitting between them. The CDR3 spans 12 residues. CDR3 protein: CASSAYNYGYTF. The CDR3 nucleotides read TGTGCCAGCAGTGCATATAACTATGGCTACACCTTC.

This chain joins TRBV15 and TRBJ1-2, with D possibly TRBD1 on 5 matching bases. The CDR3 extends over 15 amino acids. The V gene's germline CDR1 is LNHNV and CDR2 YYDKDF (reference sequence). V gave up 5 bases and J gave up 4 bases, with 17 bases separating them. The CDR3 region is CATSAALGAAYGYTF. Written as DNA, the CDR3 is TGTGCCACCAGCGCCGCCCTCGGGGCAGCCTATGGCTACACCTTC.

The table lists this clone with a few counts. J is TRBJ2-7 and V is TRBV7-9; tentatively, D is TRBD1 (6 bases). Germline V CDR1 and CDR2: SEHNR, FQNEAQ (reference sequence). There are 17 residues in the CDR3. V was trimmed by 5 bases and J by 3 bases, leaving 23 bases between them. The CDR3 region has the DNA TGTGCCAGCAGCCCCCGAATCTCGACAGGTTCCCTCTACGAGCAGTACTTC. Translating gives CASSPRISTGSLYEQYF.

This clone has a single count. V and J are TRBV11-2 and TRBJ1-1; a possible D gene is TRBD1 (5 bases). CDR3 length: 14 amino acids. In germline, CDR1 is SGHAT, CDR2 FQNNGV. Trimming removed 5 bases at V and 5 bases at J, with 15 bases between. CDR3: CASSTRGPGTEAFF. In DNA form, the CDR3 reads TGTGCCAGCAGCACAAGGGGCCCCGGGACTGAAGCTTTCTTT.

This clone appeared once. The chain is built from TRBV2 and TRBJ1-1; maybe TRBD1 (6 bases). The V gene lost 6 bases and the J gene lost 1 base, with 12 bases spanning the gap. CDR1 is SNHLY, CDR2 FYNNEI, per germline. This CDR3 is built from 14 residues. The CDR3 region is CASRAGRGNTEAFF. CDR3 sequence (DNA): TGTGCCAGCAGGGCAGGCAGGGGGAACACTGAAGCTTTCTTT.

This chain joins TRBV2 and TRBJ1-4, with D tentatively TRBD1 (5 bases). The germline CDR1 and CDR2 sequences are SNHLY and FYNNEI. The CDR3 has 14 amino acids. The V and J ends lost 3 bases and 5 bases respectively, with 10 bases between them. This CDR3 is CASSEEGWNEKLFF. DNA of the CDR3: TGTGCCAGCAGTGAGGAGGGGTGGAATGAAAAACTGTTTTTT.